This T cell receptor beta chain was sequenced during a study of T cells after yellow fever vaccination. Background on the study: Preparation of fractions with low cell numbers was performed using SMART-Seq v4 Ultra Low Input.

In regard to this clonotype: Its target is unknown.

Trimming removed 0 bases at V and 3 bases at J, with 9 bases between. The length of the CDR3 is 14 residues. TCRdb reprocessed the 5' RACE reads with MiXCR, giving one entry per CDR3 protein. The sample includes 450,000 to 600,000 distinct CDR3 sequences, 17% of them seen just once. Study-wide findings and caveats: Peak timing came faster in the weaker secondary response, day 5 versus 15. Reappearance after the booster was observed for most primary-vaccination clones (about 96% CD4, about 85% CD8).

The sample was PBMCs, taken more than 4 days after the first yellow fever vaccination. The sequence was obtained from a young man who received the YFV17D yellow fever vaccine. The V and J genes are TRBV12-3 or TRBV12-4 and TRBJ2-7; weak D call: TRBD1 (6 bases). The CDR3 coding sequence is TGTGCCAGCAGTTTAGCGGACAGAATCTACGAGCAGTACTTC. It codes for CASSLADRIYEQYF.